The 17 T cell receptor beta chains reported below all come from one sample, sequenced in a study of glioma-infiltrating T cells. Using RNA template, CDR3s of TCR alpha and beta were amplified with iRepertoire arm-PCR. MiXCR, run by TCRdb on the multiplex PCR reads, gives a single entry per CDR3 protein. Here the sample spans around 190,000 distinct CDR3 sequences, 30% to 40% being singletons. Input material: glioma tissue, nonneoplastic brain tissue, or PBMCs (not recorded which). These TCRs come from a human donor with low-grade glioma or glioblastoma, undergoing nonglioma brain surgery, or in good health (not recorded which).

A word on this clonotype: Relative to the germline gene, one junction end is altered; a read error may explain this. The rearrangement uses TRBV2 and TRBJ1-2; tentatively, D is TRBD1 (5 bases). The CDR3 covers 13 residues. Germline-derived CDR1 and CDR2 are SNHLY and FYNNEI. The CDR3 coding sequence is TGCGCCAGCAGTGCGACATGGGGCCATGGCTACACCTTC. Its protein is CASSATWGHGYTF.

Comment on this clonotype: Possible read error: a much larger clone is one base away. The V and J genes are TRBV7-2 and TRBJ2-5; 9 positions match TRBD2. In germline, CDR1 is SGHTA, CDR2 FQGNSA. The trim removed 5 bases at V and 11 bases at J, leaving 21 bases unmatched. The CDR3 is made up of 17 amino acids. The CDR3 is CASSPREGSRDFNEQYF. The CDR3 DNA is TGTGCCAGCAGCCCGCGGGAGGGGAGTCGGGACTTCAATGAGCAGTACTTC.

This clonotype was detected many times. Here the CDR3 DNA reads TGCGCCAGCAGCAGAGGGGGACTGCCACAAGAGACCCAGTACTTC. Its protein is CASSRGGLPQETQYF. This chain joins TRBV5-1 and TRBJ2-5; the D gene could be TRBD1 or TRBD2 (6 bases each). The CDR3 extends over 15 amino acids. The ends were cut back, 4 bases at V and 2 bases at J, with 15 bases in the middle. CDR1 is SGHRS and CDR2 is YFSETQ in the germline V gene.

This clonotype was observed at least ten times. This chain connects TRBV6-1 to TRBJ1-6, with D unclear. Looked up from germline, CDR1 is MNHNS and CDR2 is SASEGT. V was clipped by 8 bases and J by 6 bases, with 17 bases between them. CDR3 length: 15 residues. The CDR3 sequence: CASAGRGVPNSPLHF. For the CDR3, the DNA is TGTGCCAGCGCTGGGAGAGGAGTTCCTAATTCACCCCTCCACTTT.

Regarding this clonotype: Sequence at one end of the junction differs from germline and may be a read error. The rearrangement links TRBV7-9 to TRBJ2-3, with 9 bases lining up with TRBD2. The CDR3 is made up of 15 amino acids. Germline V gene sequence: CDR1 SEHNR, CDR2 FQNEAQ (reference sequence). In nucleotides, the CDR3 is TGTACCAGCAGTCCACTGGGACTAGCTGGAGATACGCAGTATTTT. As protein: CTSSPLGLAGDTQYF.

This clonotype was observed many times. The chain combines TRBV28 with TRBJ2-4; D not resolved. The germline CDR1 and CDR2 sequences are MDHEN and SYDVKM. V was cut by 2 bases and J by 0 bases, with 14 bases left in between. This CDR3 region has 17 residues. CDR3 protein: CASSLLEGNLAKNIQYF. The DNA for the CDR3 is TGTGCCAGCAGTTTACTTGAAGGGAACTTAGCCAAAAACATTCAGTACTTC.

As regards this clonotype: A read error is possible here, since a much larger clone lies one base away. The J gene is TRBJ2-5, the V gene TRBV7-4; D not resolved. This CDR3 region has 11 residues. With 6 bases removed from V and 9 bases from J, the gap between germline ends came to 11 bases. Germline-derived CDR1 and CDR2 are SGHVT and SQSDAQ. The CDR3 region has the DNA TGTGCCAGCAGTTTTAGTGCGGCCCAGTACTTC. This gives the protein CASSFSAAQYF. The full variable domain, completed using reference TRBV7-4 and TRBJ2-5, is GAGVSQSPRYKVAKRGRDVALRCDSISGHVTLYWYRQTLGQGSEVLTYSQSDAQRDKSGRPSGRFSAERPERSVSTLKIQRTEQGDSAVYLCASSFSAAQYFGPGTRLLVL.

This clonotype was seen at least ten times. V is TRBV4-1 and J is TRBJ1-1; 10 bases are shared with TRBD1. Germline loops: CDR1 MGHRA, CDR2 YSYEKL. This CDR3 is 14 amino acids long. J gave up 14 bases and V 5 bases, and 14 bases lay outside the gene matches. CDR3 protein: CASSSLVRGQGIFF. The CDR3 coding sequence is TGCGCCAGCAGCTCCCTCGTTAGGGGACAGGGGATATTCTTT.

The genes are TRBV27 and TRBJ1-2; no clear D. The germline gives CDR1 MNHEY, CDR2 SMNVEV (reference sequence). The V gene lost 6 bases and the J gene lost 7 bases, with 18 bases spanning the gap. The CDR3 runs to 14 residues. The CDR3 DNA reads as TGTGCCAGCAGCGTAGAAGGCAGTGAAGGTGGCTACACCTTC. Translated, it gives CASSVEGSEGGYTF.

Comment on this clonotype: One base away lies a much larger clone, so this may be a sequencing read error. V usage is TRBV6-1 and J usage is TRBJ1-4; a possible D gene is TRBD1 (5 bases). This CDR3 spans 15 amino acids. Germline CDR1 reads MNHNS; CDR2 reads SASEGT. CDR3 nucleotides: TGTGCCATCAGTGCGGCCGGACACCTTAATGGAAAACTGTTTTTT. It encodes CAISAAGHLNGKLFF.

This clonotype was seen repeatedly, ten times or more. CDR3 in amino acids: CATQGIAGNTIYF. In nucleotides, the CDR3 is TGTGCCACCCAGGGGATAGCTGGAAACACCATATATTTT. The chain recombines TRBV25-1 with TRBJ1-3; maybe TRBD1 (6 bases). Germline V CDR1 and CDR2: MGHDK, SYGVNS. V was cut by 10 bases and J by 2 bases, with 12 bases left in between. CDR3 length: 13 amino acids.

This clonotype was found many times. This sequence joins TRBV7-9 and TRBJ2-1; TRBD2 might be the D (5 bases). Trimming stripped 3 bases from V and 11 bases from J, with 17 bases between. Germline V gene sequence: CDR1 SEHNR, CDR2 FQNEAQ (reference sequence). CDR3 length: 14 amino acids. CDR3 nucleotide sequence: TGTGCCAGCAGCTTTAATAGGATAGAGGGCAAGCAGTTCTTC. Translation gives CASSFNRIEGKQFF. The variable domain in full, completed from reference TRBV7-9 and TRBJ2-1, reads DTGVSQNPRHKITKRGQNVTFRCDPISEHNRLYWYRQTLGQGPEFLTYFQNEAQLEKSRLLSDRFSAERPKGSFSTLEIQRTEQGDSAMYLCASSFNRIEGKQFFGPGTRLTVL.

This clonotype appeared many times. The chain uses TRBV6-1 and TRBJ2-7; D may be TRBD1 or TRBD2 (5 bases each). The CDR3 sequence is 14 residues long. V lost 5 bases to trimming and J lost 2 bases, with 13 bases between them. Germline CDR1 is MNHNS and CDR2 is SASEGT. The CDR3 DNA sequence: TGTGCCAGCAGTCCGGGACCTCACACCTACGAGCAGTACTTC. Protein: CASSPGPHTYEQYF.

Note on this clonotype: One junction end disagrees with the germline gene, perhaps due to a read error. CDR3 protein: CASGLGGRAVNEHFF. The CDR3 DNA is TGTGCCAGTGGATTGGGCGGGAGGGCCGTCAATGAGCATTTCTTC. The rearrangement uses TRBV19 and TRBJ2-1, with TRBD2 identical over 9 bases. The CDR3 length is 15 residues. Germline CDR1 is LNHDA and CDR2 is SQIVND (reference sequence).

Ten or more counts support this clonotype. V gene TRBV7-6 combines with J gene TRBJ2-5, with D perhaps assigned TRBD1 or TRBD2 (6 bases each). CDR3 size: 14 residues. Germline assignment: CDR1 SGHVS and CDR2 FNYEAQ. V was pared by 7 bases and J by 2 bases, with 14 bases between. The CDR3 nucleotides read TGTGCCAGCACCCAAGGGGGGTGGCAAGAGACCCAGTACTTC. This encodes CASTQGGWQETQYF. Combining the CDR3 with reference TRBV7-6 and TRBJ2-5 gives the whole variable domain GAGVSQSPRYKVTKRGQDVALRCDPISGHVSLYWYRQALGQGPEFLTYFNYEAQQDKSGLPNDRFSAERPEGSISTLTIQRTEQRDSAMYRCASTQGGWQETQYFGPGTRLLVL.

This clonotype was counted at least ten times. V is TRBV4-3 and J is TRBJ2-1; 8 bases are a match to TRBD2. Germline-derived CDR1 and CDR2 are LGHNA and YSLEER. CDR3 length: 15 amino acids. Trimming cost V 4 bases and J 4 bases; bases outside gene matches: 6. The DNA of the CDR3 is TGCGCCAGCAGCCGCCTGACTAGCGAATACAATGAGCAGTTCTTC. Amino acid sequence: CASSRLTSEYNEQFF.

This clonotype was counted ten times or more. J is TRBJ1-1 and V is TRBV18; 9 positions agree with TRBD1. V gave up 4 bases and J gave up 2 bases; unmatched junction bases: 5. The germline V gene has CDR1 KGHSH and CDR2 LQKENI. The CDR3 spans 15 residues. The CDR3 DNA reads TGTGCCAGCTCACTACCTACAGGGGGCAACACTGAAGCTTTCTTT. Residues: CASSLPTGGNTEAFF.